The clone carrying this T cell receptor beta chain has only a few counts. These data belong to a study of radiotherapy plus CTLA-4 blockade in lung cancer. The CDR3 sequence is 14 residues long. Germline CDR1 SEHNR, CDR2 FQNEAQ (reference sequence). V lost 3 bases, J lost 4 bases, and 10 bases lay in between. Some clones are missing from TCRdb's copy, which holds only in-frame ones; the method was immunoSEQ multiplex PCR. The sample shows about 38,000 clones, about 70% of them seen only once. The rearrangement uses TRBV7-9 and TRBJ1-5; a possible D gene is TRBD1 (6 bases). This specimen consisted of peripheral blood, obtained from a patient treated with radiotherapy plus ipilimumab. The clonotype comes from a human donor with non-small cell lung cancer who had stable disease on radiotherapy plus ipilimumab. This CDR3 is CASSFGQTNQPQHF. The DNA of the CDR3 is TGTGCCAGCAGCTTTGGACAGACTAATCAGCCCCAGCATTTT.